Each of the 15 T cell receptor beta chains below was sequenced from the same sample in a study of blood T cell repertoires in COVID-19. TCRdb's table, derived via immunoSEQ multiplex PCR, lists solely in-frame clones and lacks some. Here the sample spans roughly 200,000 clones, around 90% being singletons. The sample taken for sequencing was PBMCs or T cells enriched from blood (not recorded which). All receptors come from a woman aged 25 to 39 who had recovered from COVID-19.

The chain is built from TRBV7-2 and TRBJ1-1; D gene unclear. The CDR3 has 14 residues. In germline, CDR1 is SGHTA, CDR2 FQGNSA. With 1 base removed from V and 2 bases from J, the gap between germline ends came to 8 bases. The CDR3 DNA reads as TGTGCCAGCAGCTTAGTGCCCACAAACACTGAAGCTTTCTTT. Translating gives CASSLVPTNTEAFF.

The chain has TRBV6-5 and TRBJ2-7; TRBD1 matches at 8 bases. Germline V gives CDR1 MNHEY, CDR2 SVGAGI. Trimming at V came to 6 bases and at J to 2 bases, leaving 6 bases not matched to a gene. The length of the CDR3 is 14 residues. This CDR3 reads CASSFTGGTYEQYF. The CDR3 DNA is TGTGCCAGCAGCTTTACAGGGGGTACCTACGAGCAGTACTTC.

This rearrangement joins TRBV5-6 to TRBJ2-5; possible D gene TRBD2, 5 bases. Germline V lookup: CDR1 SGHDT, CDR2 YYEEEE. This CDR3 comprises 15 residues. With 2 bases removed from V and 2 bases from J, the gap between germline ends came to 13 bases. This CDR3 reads CASSFGLREQETQYF. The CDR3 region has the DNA TGTGCCAGCAGCTTTGGACTCCGCGAACAAGAGACCCAGTACTTC.

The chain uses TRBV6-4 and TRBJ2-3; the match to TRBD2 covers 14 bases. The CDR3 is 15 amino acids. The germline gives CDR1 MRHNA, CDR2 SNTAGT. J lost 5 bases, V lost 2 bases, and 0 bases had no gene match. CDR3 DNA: TGTGCCAGCAGTGACGGGACTAGCGGGGGAGATACGCAGTATTTT. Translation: CASSDGTSGGDTQYF.

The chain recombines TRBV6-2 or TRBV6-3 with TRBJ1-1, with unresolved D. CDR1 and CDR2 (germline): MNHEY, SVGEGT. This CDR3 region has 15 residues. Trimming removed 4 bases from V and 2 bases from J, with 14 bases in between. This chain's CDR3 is CASSSPHTDNTEAFF. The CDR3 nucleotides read TGTGCCAGCAGTTCCCCGCACACAGACAACACTGAAGCTTTCTTT.

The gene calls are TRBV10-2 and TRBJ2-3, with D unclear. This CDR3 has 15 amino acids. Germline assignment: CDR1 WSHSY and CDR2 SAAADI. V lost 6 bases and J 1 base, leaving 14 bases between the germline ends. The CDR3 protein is CASRETTIGTDTQYF. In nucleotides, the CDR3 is TGCGCCAGCAGAGAAACTACCATCGGCACAGATACGCAGTATTTT.

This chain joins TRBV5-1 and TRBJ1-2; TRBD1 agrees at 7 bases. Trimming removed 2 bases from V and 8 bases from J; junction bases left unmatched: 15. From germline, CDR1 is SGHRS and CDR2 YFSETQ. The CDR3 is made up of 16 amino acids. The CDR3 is CASSFVVSGGGEGYTF. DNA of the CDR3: TGCGCCAGCAGCTTTGTCGTTTCCGGAGGGGGCGAAGGCTACACCTTC. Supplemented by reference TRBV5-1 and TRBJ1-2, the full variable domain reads KAGVTQTPRYLIKTRGQQVTLSCSPISGHRSVSWYQQTPGQGLQFLFEYFSETQRNKGNFPGRFSGRQFSNSRSEMNVSTLELGDSALYLCASSFVVSGGGEGYTFGSGTRLTVV.

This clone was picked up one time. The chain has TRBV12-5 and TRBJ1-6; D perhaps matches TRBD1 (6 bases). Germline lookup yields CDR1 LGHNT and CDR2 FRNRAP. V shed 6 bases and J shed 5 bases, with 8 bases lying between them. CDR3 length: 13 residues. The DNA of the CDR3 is TGTGCTAGTGGCCCAGGGGATAATTCACCCCTCCACTTT. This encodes CASGPGDNSPLHF.

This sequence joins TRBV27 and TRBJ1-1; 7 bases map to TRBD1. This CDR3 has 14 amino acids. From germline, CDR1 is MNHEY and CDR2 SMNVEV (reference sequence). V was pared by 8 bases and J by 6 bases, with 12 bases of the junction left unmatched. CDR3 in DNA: TGTGCCAGCCGATTTCTTACAGGGGAGTCTGAAGCTTTCTTT. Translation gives CASRFLTGESEAFF.

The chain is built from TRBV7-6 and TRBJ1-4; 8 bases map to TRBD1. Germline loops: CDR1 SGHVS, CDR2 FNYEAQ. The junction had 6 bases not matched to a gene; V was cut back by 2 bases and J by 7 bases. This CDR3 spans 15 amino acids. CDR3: CASSLRTGRGEKLFF. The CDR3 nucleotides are TGTGCCAGCAGCTTAAGGACAGGGAGAGGTGAAAAACTGTTTTTT.

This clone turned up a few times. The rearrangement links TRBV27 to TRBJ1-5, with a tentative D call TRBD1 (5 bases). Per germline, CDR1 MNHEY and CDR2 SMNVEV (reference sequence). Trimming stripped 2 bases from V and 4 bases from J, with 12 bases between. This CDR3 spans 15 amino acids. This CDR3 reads CASSLKPGTNQPQHF. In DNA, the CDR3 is TGTGCCAGCAGTTTAAAGCCGGGGACTAATCAGCCCCAGCATTTT.

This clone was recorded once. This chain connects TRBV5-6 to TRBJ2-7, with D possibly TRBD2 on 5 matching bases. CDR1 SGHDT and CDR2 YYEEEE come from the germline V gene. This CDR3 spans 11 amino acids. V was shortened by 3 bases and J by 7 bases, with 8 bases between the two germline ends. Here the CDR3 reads CASSSEREQYF. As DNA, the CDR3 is TGTGCCAGCAGCTCTGAGCGGGAGCAGTACTTC.

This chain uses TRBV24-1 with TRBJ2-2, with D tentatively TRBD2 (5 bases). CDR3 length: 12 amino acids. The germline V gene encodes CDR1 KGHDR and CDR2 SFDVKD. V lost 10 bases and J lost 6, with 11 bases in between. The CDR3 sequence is CATSTGSGELFF. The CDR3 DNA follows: TGTGCCACATCGACGGGATCCGGGGAGCTGTTTTTT.

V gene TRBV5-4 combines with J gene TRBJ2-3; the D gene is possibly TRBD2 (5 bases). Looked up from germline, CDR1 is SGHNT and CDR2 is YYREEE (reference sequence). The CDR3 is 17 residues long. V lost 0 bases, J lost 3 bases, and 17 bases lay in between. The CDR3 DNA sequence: TGTGCCAGCAGCTTGGCCTCCAGCGGCGAAGCAACAGATACGCAGTATTTT. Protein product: CASSLASSGEATDTQYF.

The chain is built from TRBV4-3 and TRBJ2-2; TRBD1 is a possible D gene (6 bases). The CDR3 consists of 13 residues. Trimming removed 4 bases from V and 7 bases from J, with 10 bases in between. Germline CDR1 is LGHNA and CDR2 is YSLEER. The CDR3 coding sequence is TGCGCCAGCAGCCCCCAGGGGTTCGGGGAGCTGTTTTTT. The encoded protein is CASSPQGFGELFF.